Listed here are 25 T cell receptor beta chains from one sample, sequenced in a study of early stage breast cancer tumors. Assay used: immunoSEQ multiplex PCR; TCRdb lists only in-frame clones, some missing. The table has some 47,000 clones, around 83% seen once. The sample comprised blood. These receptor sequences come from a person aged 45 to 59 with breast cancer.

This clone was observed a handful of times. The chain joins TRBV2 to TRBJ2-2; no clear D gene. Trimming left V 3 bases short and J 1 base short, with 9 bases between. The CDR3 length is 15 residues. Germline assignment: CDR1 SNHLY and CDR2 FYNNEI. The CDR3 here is CASSEFPGNTGELFF. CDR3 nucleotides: TGTGCCAGCAGTGAGTTCCCTGGGAACACCGGGGAGCTGTTTTTT.

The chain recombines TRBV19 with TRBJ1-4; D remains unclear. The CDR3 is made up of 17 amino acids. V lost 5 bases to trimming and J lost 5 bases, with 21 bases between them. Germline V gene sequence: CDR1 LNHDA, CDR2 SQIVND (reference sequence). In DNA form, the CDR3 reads TGTGCCAGTAGTCCCGGGCTATACCGCAGAAAAAATGAAAAACTGTTTTTT. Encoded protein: CASSPGLYRRKNEKLFF.

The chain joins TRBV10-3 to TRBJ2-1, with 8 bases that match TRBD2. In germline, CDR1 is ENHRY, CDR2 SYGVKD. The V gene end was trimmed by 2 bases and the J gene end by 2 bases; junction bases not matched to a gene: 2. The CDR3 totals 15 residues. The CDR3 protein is CAISETSGPYNEQFF. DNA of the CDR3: TGTGCCATCAGTGAGACTAGCGGACCCTACAATGAGCAGTTCTTC.

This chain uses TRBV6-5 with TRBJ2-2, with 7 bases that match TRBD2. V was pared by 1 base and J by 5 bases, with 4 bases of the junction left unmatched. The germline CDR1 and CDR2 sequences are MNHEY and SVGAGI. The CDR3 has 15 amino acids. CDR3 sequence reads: CASSYFGRRTGELFF. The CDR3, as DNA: TGTGCCAGCAGTTACTTCGGGAGGAGGACCGGGGAGCTGTTTTTT.

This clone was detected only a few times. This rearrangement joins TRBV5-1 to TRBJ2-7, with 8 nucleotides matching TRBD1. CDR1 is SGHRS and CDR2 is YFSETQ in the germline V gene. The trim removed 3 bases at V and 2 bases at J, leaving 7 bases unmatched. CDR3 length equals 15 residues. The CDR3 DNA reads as TGCGCCAGCAGCTCCATCGGACAGGGACCCTACGAGCAGTACTTC. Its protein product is CASSSIGQGPYEQYF.

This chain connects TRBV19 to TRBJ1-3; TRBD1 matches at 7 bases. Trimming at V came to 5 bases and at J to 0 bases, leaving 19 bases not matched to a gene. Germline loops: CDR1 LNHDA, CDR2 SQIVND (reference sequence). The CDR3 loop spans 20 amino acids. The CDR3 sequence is CASSAKETGILNDSGNTIYF. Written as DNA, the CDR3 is TGTGCCAGTAGTGCGAAGGAGACAGGGATATTGAACGACTCTGGAAACACCATATATTTT.

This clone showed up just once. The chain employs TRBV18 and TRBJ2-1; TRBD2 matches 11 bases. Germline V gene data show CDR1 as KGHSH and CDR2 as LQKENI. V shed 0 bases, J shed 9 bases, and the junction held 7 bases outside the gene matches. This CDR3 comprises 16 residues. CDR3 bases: TGTGCCAGCTCACCACCTAGCGGGAGGGATGGAGGTGAGCAGTTCTTC. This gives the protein CASSPPSGRDGGEQFF.

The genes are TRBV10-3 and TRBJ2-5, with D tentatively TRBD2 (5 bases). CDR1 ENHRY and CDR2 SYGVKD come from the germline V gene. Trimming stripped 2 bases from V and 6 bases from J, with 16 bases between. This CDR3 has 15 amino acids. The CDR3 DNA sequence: TGTGCCATCAGTGAGCCCCAGGCCGGGGTCAAGACCCAGTACTTC. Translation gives CAISEPQAGVKTQYF.

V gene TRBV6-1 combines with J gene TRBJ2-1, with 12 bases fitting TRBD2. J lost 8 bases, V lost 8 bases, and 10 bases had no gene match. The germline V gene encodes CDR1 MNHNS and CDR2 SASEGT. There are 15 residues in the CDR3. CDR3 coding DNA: TGTGCCAGCCTAAGAACGACTAGCGGGAGCTATGAGCAGTTCTTC. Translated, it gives CASLRTTSGSYEQFF.

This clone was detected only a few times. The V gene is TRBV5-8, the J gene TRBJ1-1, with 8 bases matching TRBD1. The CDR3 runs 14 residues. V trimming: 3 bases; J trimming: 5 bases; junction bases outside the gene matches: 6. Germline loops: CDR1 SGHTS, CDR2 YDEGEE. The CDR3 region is CASSWGGDRTEAFF. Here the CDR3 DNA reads TGTGCCAGCAGCTGGGGAGGGGACAGGACTGAAGCTTTCTTT.

The chain's CDR3 is CASSGSSGYIETQYF. CDR3 in DNA: TGTGCCAGCAGTGGCTCCTCGGGGTATATAGAAACGCAGTATTTT. The rearrangement links TRBV6-1 to TRBJ2-3; TRBD2 might be the D (5 bases). V lost 4 bases and J lost 9, with 20 bases in between. This CDR3 spans 15 amino acids. Germline CDR1 and CDR2: MNHNS and SASEGT.

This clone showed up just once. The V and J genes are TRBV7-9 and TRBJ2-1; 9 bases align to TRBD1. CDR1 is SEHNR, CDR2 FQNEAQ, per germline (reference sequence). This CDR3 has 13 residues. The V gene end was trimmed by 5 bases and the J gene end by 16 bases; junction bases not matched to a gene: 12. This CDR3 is CASSVTTGTGIFF. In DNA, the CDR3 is TGTGCCAGCAGCGTAACGACCGGGACAGGGATCTTCTTC.

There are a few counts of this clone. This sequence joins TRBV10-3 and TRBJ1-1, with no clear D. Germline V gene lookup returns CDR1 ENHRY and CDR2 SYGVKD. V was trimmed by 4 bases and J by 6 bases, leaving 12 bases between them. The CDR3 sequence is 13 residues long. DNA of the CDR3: TGTGCCATCAGTGGCTATGAGGGAGCTGAAGCTTTCTTT. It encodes CAISGYEGAEAFF.

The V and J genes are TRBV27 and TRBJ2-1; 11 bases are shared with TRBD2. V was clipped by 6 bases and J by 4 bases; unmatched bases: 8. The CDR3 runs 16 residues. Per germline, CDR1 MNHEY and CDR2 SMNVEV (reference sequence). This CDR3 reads CASRMSGTSGYNEQFF. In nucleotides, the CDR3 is TGTGCCAGCAGGATGTCCGGGACTAGCGGATACAATGAGCAGTTCTTC.

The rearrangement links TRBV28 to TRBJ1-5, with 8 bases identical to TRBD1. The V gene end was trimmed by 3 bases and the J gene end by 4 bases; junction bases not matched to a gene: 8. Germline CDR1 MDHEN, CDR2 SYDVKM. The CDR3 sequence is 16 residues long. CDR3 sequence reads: CASSLIRDRPNQPQHF. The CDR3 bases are TGTGCCAGCAGTTTGATACGGGACAGGCCAAATCAGCCCCAGCATTTT.

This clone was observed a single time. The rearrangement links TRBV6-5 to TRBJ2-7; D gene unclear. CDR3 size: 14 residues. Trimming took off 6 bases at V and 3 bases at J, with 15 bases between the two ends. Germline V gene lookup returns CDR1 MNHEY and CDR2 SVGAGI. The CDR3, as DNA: TGTGCCAGCAGCTCGGCGACGGTCCACTACGAGCAGTACTTC. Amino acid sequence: CASSSATVHYEQYF.

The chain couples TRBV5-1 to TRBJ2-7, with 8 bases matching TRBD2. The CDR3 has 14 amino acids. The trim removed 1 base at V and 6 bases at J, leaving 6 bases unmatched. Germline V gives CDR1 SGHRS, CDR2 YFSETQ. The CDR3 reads CASSLWGLEREQYF. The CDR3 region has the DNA TGCGCCAGCAGCTTGTGGGGACTAGAACGCGAGCAGTACTTC.

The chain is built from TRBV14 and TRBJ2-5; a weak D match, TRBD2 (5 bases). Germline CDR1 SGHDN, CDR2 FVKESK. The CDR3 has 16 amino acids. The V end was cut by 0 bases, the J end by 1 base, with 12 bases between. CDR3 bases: TGTGCCAGCAGCCAAGAGAGGGTTTCGGGCCAAGAGACCCAGTACTTC. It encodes CASSQERVSGQETQYF.

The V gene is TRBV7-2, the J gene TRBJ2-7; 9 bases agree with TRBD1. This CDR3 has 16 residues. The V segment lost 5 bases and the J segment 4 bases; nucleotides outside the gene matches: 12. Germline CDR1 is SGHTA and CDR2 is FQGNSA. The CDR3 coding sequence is TGTGCCAGCAGCGCCCGCCCGGGGACAGGGCTATACGAGCAGTACTTC. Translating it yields CASSARPGTGLYEQYF.

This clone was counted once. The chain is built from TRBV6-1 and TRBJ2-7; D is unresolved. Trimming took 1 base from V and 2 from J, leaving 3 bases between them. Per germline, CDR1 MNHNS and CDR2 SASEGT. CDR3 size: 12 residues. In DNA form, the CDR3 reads TGTGCCAGCAGTGAAGTCGCCTACGAGCAGTACTTC. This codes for CASSEVAYEQYF.

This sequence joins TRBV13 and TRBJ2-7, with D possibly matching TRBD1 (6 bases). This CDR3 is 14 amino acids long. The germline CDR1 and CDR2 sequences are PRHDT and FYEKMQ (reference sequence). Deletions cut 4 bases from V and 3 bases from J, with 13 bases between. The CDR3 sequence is CASSYGDKIYEQYF. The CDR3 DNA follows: TGTGCCAGCAGCTATGGGGACAAGATCTACGAGCAGTACTTC.

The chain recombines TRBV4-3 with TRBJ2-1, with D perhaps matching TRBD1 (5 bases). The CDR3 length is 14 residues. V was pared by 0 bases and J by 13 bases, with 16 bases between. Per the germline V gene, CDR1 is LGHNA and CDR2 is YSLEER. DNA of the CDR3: TGCGCCAGCAGCCAAGATTCGCAGGGCACCCTCCAGTTCTTC. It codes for CASSQDSQGTLQFF.

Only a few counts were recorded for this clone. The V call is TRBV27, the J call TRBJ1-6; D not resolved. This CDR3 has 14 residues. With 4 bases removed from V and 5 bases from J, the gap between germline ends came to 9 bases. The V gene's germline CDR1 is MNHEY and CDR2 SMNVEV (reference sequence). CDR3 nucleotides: TGTGCCAGCAGTTCAGGATTTCATAATTCACCCCTCCACTTT. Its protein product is CASSSGFHNSPLHF.

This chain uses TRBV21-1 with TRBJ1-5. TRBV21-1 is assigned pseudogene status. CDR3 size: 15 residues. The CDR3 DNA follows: TGTGCCAGCAGCAATAAATCTCCGGGCAATCAGCCCCAGCATTTT. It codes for CASSNKSPGNQPQHF.

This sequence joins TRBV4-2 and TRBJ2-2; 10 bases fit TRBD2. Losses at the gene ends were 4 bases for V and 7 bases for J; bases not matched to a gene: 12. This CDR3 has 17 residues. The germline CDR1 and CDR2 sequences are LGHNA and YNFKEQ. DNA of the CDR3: TGTGCCAGCAGCCGGACGACTAGCGGGTCATACGGCGGGGAGCTGTTTTTT. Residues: CASSRTTSGSYGGELFF.